The rows below give T cell receptor beta chains drawn from one sample of a study of blood T cell repertoires in COVID-19. Sequencing used immunoSEQ multiplex PCR; TCRdb keeps in-frame clones, though not all of them. The table records 100,000 or so clones, just over 85% of them present only once. Source material: PBMCs or T cells enriched from blood (not recorded which). The receptors stem from a woman aged 50 to 60 who had recovered from COVID-19. CDR3s include the opening cysteine and the closing phenylalanine or tryptophan. The D gene is left open where the match is weak. The listing skips clone size in some rows; elsewhere it reads once, few, many or a size class.

V: TRBV6-5; length: 11; D: -; J: TRBJ2-1; size: -; DNA: TGTGCCAGCACTCGGGACAATGAGCAGTTCTTC; CDR3: CASTRDNEQFF
V: TRBV24-1; length: 13; D: TRBD1; J: TRBJ2-3; size: -; DNA: TGTGCCACCAGTCGGGACAGACTGGATACGCAGTATTTT; CDR3: CATSRDRLDTQYF
V: TRBV5-1; length: 19; D: TRBD1; J: TRBJ1-6; size: -; DNA: TGCGCCAGCAGGCCATACCCCGGGACAGGGCCTCCGGTGGATTCACCCCTCCACTTT; CDR3: CASRPYPGTGPPVDSPLHF
V: TRBV5-4; length: 15; D: TRBD2; J: TRBJ2-1; size: -; DNA: TGTGCCAGCAGCCCACTAGCGGGGGGATCTAATGAGCAGTTCTTC; CDR3: CASSPLAGGSNEQFF
V: TRBV9; length: 14; D: TRBD1; J: TRBJ2-1; size: -; DNA: TGTGCCAGTTCTTCGACAGGGGCCTACAATGAGCAGTTCTTC; CDR3: CASSSTGAYNEQFF
V: TRBV6-5; length: 15; D: -; J: TRBJ2-7; size: -; DNA: TGTGCCAGCAGGGAGTGGGACGGGAGCTCCTACGAGCAGTACTTC; CDR3: CASREWDGSSYEQYF
V: TRBV21-1; length: 17; D: -; J: TRBJ2-2; size: -; DNA: TGTGCCAGCAGCAAGCACTCCTCCGGTTCTAACACCGGGGAGCTGTTTTTT; CDR3: CASSKHSSGSNTGELFF
V: TRBV27; length: 19; D: TRBD2; J: TRBJ2-5; size: -; DNA: TGTGCCAGCAGTTCGACCGGAGAGACTAGCGGGGGGCTCCAAGAGACCCAGTACTTC; CDR3: CASSSTGETSGGLQETQYF
V: TRBV5-1; length: 18; D: TRBD1; J: TRBJ2-4; size: few; DNA: TGCGCCAGCAGCTCGCTGATTCCGGAAGCCGGACAGGCAAACATTCAGTACTTC; CDR3: CASSSLIPEAGQANIQYF
V: TRBV5-4; length: 13; D: -; J: TRBJ1-4; size: -; DNA: TGTGCCAGCAGCTTGGAAGGGGCTAAGATCCTGTTTTTT; CDR3: CASSLEGAKILFF
V: TRBV19; length: 14; D: TRBD1; J: TRBJ1-3; size: once; DNA: TGTGCCAGTCTACGGACAGGGCAAGGAAACACCATATATTTT; CDR3: CASLRTGQGNTIYF